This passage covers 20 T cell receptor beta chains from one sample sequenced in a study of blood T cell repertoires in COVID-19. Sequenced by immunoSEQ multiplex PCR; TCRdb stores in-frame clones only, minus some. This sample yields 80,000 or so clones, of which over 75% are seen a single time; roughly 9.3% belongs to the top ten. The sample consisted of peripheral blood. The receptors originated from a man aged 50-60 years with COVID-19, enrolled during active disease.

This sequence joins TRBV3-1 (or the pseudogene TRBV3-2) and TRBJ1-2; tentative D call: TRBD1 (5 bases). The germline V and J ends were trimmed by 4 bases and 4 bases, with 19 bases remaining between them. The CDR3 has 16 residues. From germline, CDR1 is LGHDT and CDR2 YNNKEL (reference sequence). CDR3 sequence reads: CASSRVTGGGSYGYTF. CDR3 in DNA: TGTGCCAGCAGCCGCGTGACCGGGGGGGGTAGCTATGGCTACACCTTC.

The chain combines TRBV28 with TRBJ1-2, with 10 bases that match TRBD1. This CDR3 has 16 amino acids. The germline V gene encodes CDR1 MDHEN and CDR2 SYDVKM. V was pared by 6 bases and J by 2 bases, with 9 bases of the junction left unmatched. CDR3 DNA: TGTGCCAGCAGAACGGGCCCGACAGGGGGCAACTATGGCTACACCTTC. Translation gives CASRTGPTGGNYGYTF.

The CDR3 loop is CASSFSSSYNEQFF. Here the CDR3 DNA reads TGTGCCAGCAGCTTTTCGAGCTCCTACAATGAGCAGTTCTTC. The chain is built from TRBV7-9 and TRBJ2-1, with D uncertain. V lost 3 bases to trimming and J lost 0 bases, with 6 bases between them. The CDR3 extends over 14 amino acids. Germline lookup yields CDR1 SEHNR and CDR2 FQNEAQ (reference sequence).

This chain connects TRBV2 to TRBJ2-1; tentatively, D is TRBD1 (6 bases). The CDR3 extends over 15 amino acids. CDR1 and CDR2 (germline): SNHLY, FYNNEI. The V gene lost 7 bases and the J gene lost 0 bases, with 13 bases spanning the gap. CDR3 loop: CASIQGTSSYNEQFF. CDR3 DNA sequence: TGTGCCAGCATACAGGGAACTAGCTCCTACAATGAGCAGTTCTTC.

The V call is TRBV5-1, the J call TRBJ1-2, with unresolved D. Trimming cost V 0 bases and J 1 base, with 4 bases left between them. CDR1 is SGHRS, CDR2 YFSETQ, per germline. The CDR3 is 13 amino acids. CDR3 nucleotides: TGCGCCAGCAGCTTGGCCCGTAACTATGGCTACACCTTC. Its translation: CASSLARNYGYTF.

The CDR3 DNA is TGTGCCAGCAGTGAGAACAGAAATCAGCCCCAGCATTTT. This encodes CASSENRNQPQHF. V and J are TRBV2 and TRBJ1-5; D is undetermined. V was pared by 3 bases and J by 4 bases, with 7 bases between. CDR1 and CDR2 from the germline V gene are SNHLY and FYNNEI. This CDR3 comprises 13 residues.

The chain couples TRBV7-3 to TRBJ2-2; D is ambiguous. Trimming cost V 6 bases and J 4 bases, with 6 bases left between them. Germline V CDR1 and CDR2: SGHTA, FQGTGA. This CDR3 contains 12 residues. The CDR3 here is CASSPSTGELFF. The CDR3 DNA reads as TGTGCCAGCAGTCCGTCCACCGGGGAGCTGTTTTTT.

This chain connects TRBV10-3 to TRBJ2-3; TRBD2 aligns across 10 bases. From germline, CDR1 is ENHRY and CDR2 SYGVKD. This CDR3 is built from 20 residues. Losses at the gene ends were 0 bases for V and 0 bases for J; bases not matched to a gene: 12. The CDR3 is CAISESRGLAEERSTDTQYF. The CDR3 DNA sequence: TGTGCCATCAGTGAGTCGCGAGGACTAGCGGAAGAGAGAAGCACAGATACGCAGTATTTT.

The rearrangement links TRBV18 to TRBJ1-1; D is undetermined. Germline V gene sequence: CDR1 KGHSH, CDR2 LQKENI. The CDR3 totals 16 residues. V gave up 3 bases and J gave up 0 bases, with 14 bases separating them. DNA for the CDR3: TGTGCCAGCTCACCGACCCCACCGGGAGTGAACACTGAAGCTTTCTTT. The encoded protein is CASSPTPPGVNTEAFF.

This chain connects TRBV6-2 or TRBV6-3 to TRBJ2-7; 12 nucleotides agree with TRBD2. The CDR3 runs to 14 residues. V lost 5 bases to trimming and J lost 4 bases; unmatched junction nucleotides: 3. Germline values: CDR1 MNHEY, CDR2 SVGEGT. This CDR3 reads CASSDLAGGYEQYF. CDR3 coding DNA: TGTGCCAGCAGTGACCTAGCGGGAGGGTACGAGCAGTACTTC.

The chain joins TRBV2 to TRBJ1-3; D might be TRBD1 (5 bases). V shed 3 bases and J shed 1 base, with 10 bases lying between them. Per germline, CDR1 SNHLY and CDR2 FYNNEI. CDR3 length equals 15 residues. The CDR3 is CASSELQASGNTIYF. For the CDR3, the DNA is TGTGCCAGCAGTGAGCTACAGGCATCTGGAAACACCATATATTTT.

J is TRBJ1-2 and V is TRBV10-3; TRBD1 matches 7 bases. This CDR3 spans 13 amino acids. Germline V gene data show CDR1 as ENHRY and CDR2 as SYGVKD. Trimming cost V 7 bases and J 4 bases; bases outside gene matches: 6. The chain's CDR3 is CAIKEGAGYGYTF. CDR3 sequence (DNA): TGTGCCATCAAGGAGGGGGCGGGCTATGGCTACACCTTC.

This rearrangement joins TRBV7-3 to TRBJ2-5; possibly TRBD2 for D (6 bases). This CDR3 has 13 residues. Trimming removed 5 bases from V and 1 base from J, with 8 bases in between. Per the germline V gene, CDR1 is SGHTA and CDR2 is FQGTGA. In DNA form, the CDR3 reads TGTGCCAGCAGCCCGGGAGTCCAAGAGACCCAGTACTTC. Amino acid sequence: CASSPGVQETQYF.

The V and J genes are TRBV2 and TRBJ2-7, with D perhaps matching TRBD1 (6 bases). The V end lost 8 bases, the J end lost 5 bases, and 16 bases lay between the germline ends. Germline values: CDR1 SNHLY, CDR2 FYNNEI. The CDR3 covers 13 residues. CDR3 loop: CASGRGRGNEQYF. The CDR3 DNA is TGTGCCAGCGGCAGGGGACGGGGAAACGAGCAGTACTTC.

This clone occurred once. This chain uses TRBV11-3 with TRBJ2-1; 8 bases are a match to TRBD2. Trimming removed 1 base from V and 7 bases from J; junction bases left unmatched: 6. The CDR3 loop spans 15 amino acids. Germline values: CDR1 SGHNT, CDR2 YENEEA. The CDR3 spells CASSLAGGMVNEQFF. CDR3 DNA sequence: TGTGCCAGCAGCTTAGCGGGAGGGATGGTAAATGAGCAGTTCTTC.

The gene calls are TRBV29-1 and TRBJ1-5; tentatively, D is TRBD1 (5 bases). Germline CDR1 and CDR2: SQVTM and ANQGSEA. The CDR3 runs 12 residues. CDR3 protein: CAVTESNQPQHF. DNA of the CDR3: TGCGCGGTGACAGAGAGCAATCAGCCCCAGCATTTT.

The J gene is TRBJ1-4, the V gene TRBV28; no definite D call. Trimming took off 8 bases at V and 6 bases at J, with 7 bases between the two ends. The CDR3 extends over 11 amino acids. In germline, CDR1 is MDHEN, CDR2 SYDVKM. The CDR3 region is CASQVDEKLFF. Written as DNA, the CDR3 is TGTGCCAGCCAGGTTGATGAAAAACTGTTTTTT.

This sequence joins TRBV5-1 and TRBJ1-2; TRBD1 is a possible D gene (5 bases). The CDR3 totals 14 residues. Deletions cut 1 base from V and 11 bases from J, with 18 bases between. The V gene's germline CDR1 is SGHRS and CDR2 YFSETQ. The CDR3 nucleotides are TGCGCCAGCAGCTTGAGGGGAGGGCCCGTTGGATACACCTTC. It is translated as CASSLRGGPVGYTF.

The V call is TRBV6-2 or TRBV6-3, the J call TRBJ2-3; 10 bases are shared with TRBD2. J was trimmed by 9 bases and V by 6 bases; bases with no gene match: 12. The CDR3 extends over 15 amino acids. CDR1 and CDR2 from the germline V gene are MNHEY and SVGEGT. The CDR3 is CASSQSGRARVTQYF. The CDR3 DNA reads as TGTGCCAGCAGCCAAAGCGGGAGGGCCCGCGTCACGCAGTATTTT.

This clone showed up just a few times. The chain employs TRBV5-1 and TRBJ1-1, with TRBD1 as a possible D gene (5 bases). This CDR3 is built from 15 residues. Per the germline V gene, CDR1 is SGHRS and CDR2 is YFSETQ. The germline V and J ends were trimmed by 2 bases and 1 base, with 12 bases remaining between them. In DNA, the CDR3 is TGCGCCAGCAGCTTTTTTTCGCAGGGGAACACTGAAGCTTTCTTT. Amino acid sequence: CASSFFSQGNTEAFF.